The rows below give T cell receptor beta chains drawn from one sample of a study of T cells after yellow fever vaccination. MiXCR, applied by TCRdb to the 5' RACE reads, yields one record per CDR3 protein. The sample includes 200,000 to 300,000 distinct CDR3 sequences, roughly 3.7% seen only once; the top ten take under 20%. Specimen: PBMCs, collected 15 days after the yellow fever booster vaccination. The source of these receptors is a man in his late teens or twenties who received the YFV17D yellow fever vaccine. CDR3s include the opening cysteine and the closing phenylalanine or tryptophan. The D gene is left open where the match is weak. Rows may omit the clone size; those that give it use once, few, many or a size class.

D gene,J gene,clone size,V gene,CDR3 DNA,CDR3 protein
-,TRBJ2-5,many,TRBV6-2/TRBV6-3,TGTGCCAGCGCCAACTCCCGGAGACACCCGGAGACCCAGTACTTC,CASANSRRHPETQYF
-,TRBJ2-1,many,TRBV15,TGTGCCACCACCCCGACAGGGAGGAAGGACAATGAGCAGTTCTTC,CATTPTGRKDNEQFF
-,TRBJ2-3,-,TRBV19,TGTGCCAGTAATCCTAGCAGGGTCCCAGATACGCAGTATTTT,CASNPSRVPDTQYF
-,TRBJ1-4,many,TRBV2,TGTGCCAGCAGAGGTAATGAAAAACTGTTTTTT,CASRGNEKLFF
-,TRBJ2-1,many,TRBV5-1,TGCGCCAGCAGCTTGACCGCGGCCTCCTACAATGAGCAGTTCTTC,CASSLTAASYNEQFF
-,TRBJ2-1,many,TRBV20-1,TGCAGTGCTAGGAGTGGCGGGGCTGGCAATGAGCAGTTCTTC,CSARSGGAGNEQFF
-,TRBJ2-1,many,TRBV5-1,TGCGCCAGCAGCTTGGTGGTAGGCTCCTACAATGAGCAGTTCTTC,CASSLVVGSYNEQFF
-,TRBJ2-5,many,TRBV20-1,TGCAGTGCTAGCGATGGGGCGCCCGCAGAGACCCAGTACTTC,CSASDGAPAETQYF
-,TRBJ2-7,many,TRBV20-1,TGCAGTGCTAGTAAGGGGGAATACGAGCAGTACTTC,CSASKGEYEQYF
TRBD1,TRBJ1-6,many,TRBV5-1,TGCGCCAGCAGCCCCTCCCGGACAGGACTAAATTCACCCCTCCACTTT,CASSPSRTGLNSPLHF
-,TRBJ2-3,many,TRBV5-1,TGCGCCAGCAGCTTGGGAGGGGGTATGGATACGCAGTATTTT,CASSLGGGMDTQYF
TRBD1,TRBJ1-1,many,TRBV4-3,TGCGCCAGCAGCCAAGAGGGGACAGGGGACGTAAAAGCTTTCTTT,CASSQEGTGDVKAFF
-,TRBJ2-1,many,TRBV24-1,TGTGCCACCAGTGATTGGGGCAATGAGCAGTTCTTC,CATSDWGNEQFF
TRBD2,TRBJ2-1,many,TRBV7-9,TGTGCCAGCAGCTTAGGAGTTTCTAGCGGGGGATACAATGAGCAGTTCTTC,CASSLGVSSGGYNEQFF
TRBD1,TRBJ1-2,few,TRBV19,TGTGCCAGTAGTGAGGACTTGACAGGGCTTGAAGATGGCTACACCTTC,CASSEDLTGLEDGYTF
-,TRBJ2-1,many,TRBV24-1,TGTGCCACCAGTGATGCCAGGGGCGACTACAATGAGCAGTTCTTC,CATSDARGDYNEQFF
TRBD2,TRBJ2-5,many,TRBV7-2,TGTGCCAGCAGCTTACTCCCGGGACTAGCGGGGGGGCAAGAGACCCAGTACTTC,CASSLLPGLAGGQETQYF
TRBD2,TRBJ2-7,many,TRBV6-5,TGTGCCAGCAGTCAGCCGGGACTAGGGGACTACGAGCAGTACTTC,CASSQPGLGDYEQYF
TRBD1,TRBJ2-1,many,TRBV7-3,TGTGCCAGCAGCTCACGGGACAGGGCCGATGAGCAGTTCTTC,CASSSRDRADEQFF
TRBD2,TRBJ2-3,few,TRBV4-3,TGCGCCAGCAGCCAACTAACGGGGGGGGGTACGCAGTATTTT,CASSQLTGGGTQYF
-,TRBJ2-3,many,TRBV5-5,TGTGCCAGCGACCCGACGGACGCAGATACGCAGTATTTT,CASDPTDADTQYF
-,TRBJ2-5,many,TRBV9,TGTGCCAGCAGCGTTTCTCGGCAGTACCAAGAGACCCAGTACTTC,CASSVSRQYQETQYF
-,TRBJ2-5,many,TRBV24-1,TGTGCCACCAGTGATAGGGGCTTCCAAGAGACCCAGTACTTC,CATSDRGFQETQYF
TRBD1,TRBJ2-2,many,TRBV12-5,TGTGCTAGTGGTTTGGCACACGAGGGGACAGGGTGGATCGGGGAGCTGTTTTTT,CASGLAHEGTGWIGELFF
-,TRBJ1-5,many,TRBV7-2,TGTGCCAGCTCCGCCCGGAAGCTTGGTCAGCCCCAGCATTTT,CASSARKLGQPQHF
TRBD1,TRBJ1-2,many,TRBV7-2,TGTGCCAGCAGCTGGGACAGCAATAACTATGGCTACACCTTC,CASSWDSNNYGYTF
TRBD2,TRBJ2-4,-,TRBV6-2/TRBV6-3,TGTGCCAGCAGAGATCTAGCGGGGGGGCCGGCAAACATTCAGTACTTC,CASRDLAGGPANIQYF
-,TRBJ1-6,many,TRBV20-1,TGCAGTGCTAGAGGGGTAGGGGACACCTATAATTCACCCCTCCACTTT,CSARGVGDTYNSPLHF
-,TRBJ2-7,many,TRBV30,TGTGCCTGGAGCTACATCTACGAGCAGTACTTC,CAWSYIYEQYF
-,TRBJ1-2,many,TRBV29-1,TGCAGCGGGGGGGGGCAGGCGCGTGGCTACACCTTC,CSGGGQARGYTF
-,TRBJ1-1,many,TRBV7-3,TGTGCCAGCAGCTCCCTGACGATTACTGAAGCTTTCTTT,CASSSLTITEAFF
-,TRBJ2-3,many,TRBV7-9,TGTGCCAGCAGCTTAGGGGTCCGGGGAACAGATACGCAGTATTTT,CASSLGVRGTDTQYF
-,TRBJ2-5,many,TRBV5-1,TGCGCCAGCAGCTTGGCCGTGACAGAGAGGACCCAGTACTTC,CASSLAVTERTQYF
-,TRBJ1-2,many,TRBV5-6,TGTGCCAGCAGCTCGGGACTCTGGCCTAGCTATGGCTACACCTTC,CASSSGLWPSYGYTF
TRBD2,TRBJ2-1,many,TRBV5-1,TGCGCCAGCAGCAGCGCCGGGACTAGGGAACAGTTCTTC,CASSSAGTREQFF
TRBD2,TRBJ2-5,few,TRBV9,TGTGCCAGCAACGAGCGGGGGGGCACATCGACCCAGTACTTC,CASNERGGTSTQYF
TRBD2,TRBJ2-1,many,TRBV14,TGTGCCAGCAGCCAAGGGGCGGGGGTCCCCTACAATGAGCAGTTCTTC,CASSQGAGVPYNEQFF
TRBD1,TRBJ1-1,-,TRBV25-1,TGTGCCGGCCGGGACAGGGGCGGGGGAGGATCGGGCACTGAAGCTTTCTTT,CAGRDRGGGGSGTEAFF
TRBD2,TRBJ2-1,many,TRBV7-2,TGTGCCAGCAGCTACGGGGGGACTAGTCGTTTTGAGCAGTTCTTC,CASSYGGTSRFEQFF
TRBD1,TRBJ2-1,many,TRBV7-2,TGTGCCAGCAGCTTATGGTGGGGGTTTGGACAGGGCAATGAGCAGTTCTTC,CASSLWWGFGQGNEQFF
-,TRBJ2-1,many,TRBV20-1,TGCAGTGCTAGCGGAGGGACAGCCTACAATGAGCAGTTCTTC,CSASGGTAYNEQFF
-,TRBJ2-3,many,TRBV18,TGTGCCAGCTCACCAGGGAGGCAGACCACAGATACGCAGTATTTT,CASSPGRQTTDTQYF
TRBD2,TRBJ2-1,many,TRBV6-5,TGTGCCAGCAGTTATACCGGGGGGAGCTACAATGAGCAGTTCTTC,CASSYTGGSYNEQFF
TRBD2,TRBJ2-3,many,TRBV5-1,TGCGCCAGCAGCTTCTCCTATGCGGGGGGAAATACAGATACGCAGTATTTT,CASSFSYAGGNTDTQYF
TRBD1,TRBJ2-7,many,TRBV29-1,TGCAGCGTATTACAGGGGTTGTACGAGCAGTACTTC,CSVLQGLYEQYF
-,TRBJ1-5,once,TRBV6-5,TGTGCCAGCAGTTACTCCGTGCAGGGTGGGCAGCCCCAGCATTTT,CASSYSVQGGQPQHF
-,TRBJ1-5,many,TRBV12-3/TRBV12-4,TGTGCCAGCAAGACAGGTCGGAATCAGCCCCAGCATTTT,CASKTGRNQPQHF
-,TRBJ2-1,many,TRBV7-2,TGTGCCAGCAGCTTAGGGGGCCTTCTTAATGAGCAGTTCTTC,CASSLGGLLNEQFF
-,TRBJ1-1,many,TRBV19,TGTGCCAGTACCCGTTCGGGGGCCACTGAAGCTTTCTTT,CASTRSGATEAFF
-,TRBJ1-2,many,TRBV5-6,TGTGCCAGCATGGGGTCAGGCCGGGGCTACACCTTC,CASMGSGRGYTF
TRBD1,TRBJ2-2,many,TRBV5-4,TGTGCCAGCAGCCACGGACAGGGCCGCCCAGGGACCGGGGAGCTGTTTTTT,CASSHGQGRPGTGELFF
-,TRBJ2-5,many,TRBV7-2,TGTGCCAGCTCAAGAAGGCGGGAAGAGACCCAGTACTTC,CASSRRREETQYF
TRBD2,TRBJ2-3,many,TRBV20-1,TGCAGTGCTAGATGGGAGGGGTCGAGAACAGATACGCAGTATTTT,CSARWEGSRTDTQYF
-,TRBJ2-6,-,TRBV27,TGTGCCAGCAGTTTTTTGGGGGGCGTTGGGGCCAACGTCCTGACTTTC,CASSFLGGVGANVLTF
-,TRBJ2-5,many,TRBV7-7,TGTGCTAGCAGCTGGACAATCCAAGAGACCCAGTACTTC,CASSWTIQETQYF
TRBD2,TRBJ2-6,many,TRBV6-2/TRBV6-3,TGTGCCAGTACTAGCGGGGCCTACTCTGGGGCCAACGTCCTGACTTTC,CASTSGAYSGANVLTF
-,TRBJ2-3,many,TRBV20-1,TGCAGTGCCACTAGGGAGGCACGGACAGATACGCAGTATTTT,CSATREARTDTQYF
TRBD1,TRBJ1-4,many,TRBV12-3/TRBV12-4,TGTGCCAGCAGTCTACACAGGGGAGGCATAGCTGAAAAACTGTTTTTT,CASSLHRGGIAEKLFF
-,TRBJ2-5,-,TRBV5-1,TGCGCCAGCAGCTCGGATGGCTTGGAACAAGAGACCCAGTACTTC,CASSSDGLEQETQYF
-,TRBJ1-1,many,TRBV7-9,TGTGCCAGCAGCTTCATGGTCGGGTCGAACACTGAAGCTTTCTTT,CASSFMVGSNTEAFF